This entry lists 3 T cell receptor beta chains sequenced from one sample in a study of blood T cell repertoires in COVID-19. The data were produced by immunoSEQ multiplex PCR, yet TCRdb's version contains in-frame clones alone and is incomplete. The table shows some 95,000 clones, with over 70% occurring only once. Sequenced: peripheral blood. Source of these receptors: a man aged 50 or older who had recovered from COVID-19.

The rearrangement joins TRBV19 to TRBJ2-3; D possibly corresponds to TRBD2 (5 bases). Germline values: CDR1 LNHDA, CDR2 SQIVND (reference sequence). Trimming left V 5 bases short and J 5 bases short, with 14 bases between. CDR3 length: 14 residues. DNA of the CDR3: TGTGCCAGTAGTCTCGGGGTCCTTAGAGATACGCAGTATTTT. Its protein product is CASSLGVLRDTQYF.

The rearrangement links TRBV28 to TRBJ1-2; 11 bases fit TRBD1. Germline V gene data show CDR1 as MDHEN and CDR2 as SYDVKM. The CDR3 has 14 amino acids. J was trimmed by 7 bases and V by 3 bases; bases with no gene match: 4. CDR3 sequence (DNA): TGTGCCAGCAGTTTCGGACAGGGGGCTCGTGGCTACACCTTC. It translates to CASSFGQGARGYTF.

The chain couples TRBV3-1 (or the pseudogene TRBV3-2) to TRBJ2-1, with D perhaps matching TRBD2 (6 bases). Trimming cost V 1 base and J 4 bases, with 17 bases left between them. CDR3 size: 17 residues. Per germline, CDR1 LGHDT and CDR2 YNNKEL (reference sequence). The CDR3 DNA sequence: TGTGCCAGCAGCCAAGGCGTACCGGGGGAGACTTACAATGAGCAGTTCTTC. Encoded protein: CASSQGVPGETYNEQFF.